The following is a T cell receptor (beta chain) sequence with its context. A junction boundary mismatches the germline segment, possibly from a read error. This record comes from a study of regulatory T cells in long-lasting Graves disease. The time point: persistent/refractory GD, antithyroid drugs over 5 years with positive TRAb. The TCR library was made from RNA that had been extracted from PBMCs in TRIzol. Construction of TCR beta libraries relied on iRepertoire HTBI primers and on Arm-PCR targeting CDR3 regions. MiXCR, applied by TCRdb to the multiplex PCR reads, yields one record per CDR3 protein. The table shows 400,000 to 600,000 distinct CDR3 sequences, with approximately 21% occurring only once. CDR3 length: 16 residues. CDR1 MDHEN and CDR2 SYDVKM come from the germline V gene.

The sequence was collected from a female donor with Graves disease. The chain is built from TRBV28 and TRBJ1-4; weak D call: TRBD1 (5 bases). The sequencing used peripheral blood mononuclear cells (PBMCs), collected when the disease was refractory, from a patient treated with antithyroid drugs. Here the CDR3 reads CGSSLGQPGTNEKLFF. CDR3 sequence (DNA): TGTGGCAGCAGTTTGGGGCAGCCGGGGACTAATGAAAAACTGTTTTTT.